A single sample gave rise to the 19 T cell receptor beta chains below, sequenced in a study of identical twins. A single record per CDR3 protein comes from TCRdb applying MiXCR to the 5' RACE reads. The sample yields hundreds of thousands of distinct CDR3 sequences, 9% to 15% seen once. The same sample was also studied in work on yellow fever vaccine responses in identical twins.

Material: PBMCs. The origin of the receptors is a woman between 18 and 29 years old in good health.

This clonotype was detected only a few times. The rearrangement joins TRBV20-1 to TRBJ2-1; D is uncertain. The germline V gene encodes CDR1 DFQATT and CDR2 SNEGSKA (reference sequence). Trimming removed 0 bases at V and 6 bases at J, with 15 bases between. This CDR3 region has 15 residues. CDR3 DNA: TGCAGTGCTAGAGATCTCTTAACCGGCCCCAATGAGCAGTTCTTC. Its translation is CSARDLLTGPNEQFF.

This clonotype was found many times. The rearrangement uses TRBV4-1 and TRBJ2-1; tentative D call: TRBD2 (5 bases). Trimming left V 5 bases short and J 6 bases short, with 14 bases between. The CDR3 is 14 residues long. CDR1 MGHRA and CDR2 YSYEKL come from the germline V gene. Here the CDR3 reads CASSYSATSNEQFF. CDR3 DNA sequence: TGCGCCAGCAGCTATAGCGCCACGTCCAATGAGCAGTTCTTC.

The V call is TRBV2, the J call TRBJ1-1; 9 positions agree with TRBD1. After removal of 6 bases from V and 8 bases from J, the junction contained 4 bases not matched to a gene. There are 12 residues in the CDR3. The germline V gene encodes CDR1 SNHLY and CDR2 FYNNEI. The CDR3 nucleotides read TGTGCCAGCAGGGGGACAGGGCAGGAAGCTTTCTTT. This gives the protein CASRGTGQEAFF.

This clonotype was picked up a small number of times. For the CDR3, the DNA is TGCGCCAGCAGCTTCAGACCACAGGGTGTTGTTTCTGGGGCGAACACCGGGGAGCTGTTTTTT. It codes for CASSFRPQGVVSGANTGELFF. This chain uses TRBV5-1 with TRBJ2-2; D is perhaps TRBD1 (6 bases). Germline V gives CDR1 SGHRS, CDR2 YFSETQ. CDR3 length equals 21 residues. V lost 2 bases and J 0 bases, leaving 26 bases between the germline ends.

This clonotype has a count of ten or more. The chain couples TRBV3-1 to TRBJ2-7; D may be TRBD2 (6 bases). Germline values: CDR1 LGHDT, CDR2 YNNKEL (reference sequence). The V and J ends lost 1 base and 1 base respectively, with 8 bases between them. CDR3 length: 14 residues. The CDR3 spells CASSQGSGSYEQYF. In DNA, the CDR3 is TGTGCCAGCAGCCAAGGTAGCGGTTCCTACGAGCAGTACTTC.

This chain joins TRBV11-3 and TRBJ2-1, with D perhaps TRBD1 (6 bases). The germline V gene encodes CDR1 SGHNT and CDR2 YENEEA. Trimming removed 9 bases from V and 5 bases from J, with 20 bases in between. The CDR3 length is 15 residues. CDR3 protein: CASSPTGQLNNEQFF. In DNA form, the CDR3 reads TGTGCCAGTTCTCCGACAGGACAGCTAAACAATGAGCAGTTCTTC.

This clonotype was found many times. The chain couples TRBV6-1 to TRBJ1-1; D is perhaps TRBD1 (5 bases). Per germline, CDR1 MNHNS and CDR2 SASEGT. This CDR3 spans 14 amino acids. Trimming pared 5 bases from V and 0 bases from J, leaving 10 bases between. In DNA, the CDR3 is TGTGCCAGCAGTACGGGACGGATGAACACTGAAGCTTTCTTT. It specifies CASSTGRMNTEAFF.

This chain uses TRBV27 with TRBJ2-7; 7 bases are shared with TRBD2. Trimming took 5 bases from V and 2 from J; bases not matched to a gene: 6. The CDR3 loop spans 14 amino acids. CDR1 is MNHEY, CDR2 SMNVEV, per germline (reference sequence). For the CDR3, the DNA is TGTGCCAGCAGTAAGCGGGGTACTCCCTACGAGCAGTACTTC. Translation: CASSKRGTPYEQYF.

This clonotype has more than one count but fewer than ten. For the CDR3, the DNA is TGCGCCAGCAGCTTGGGACCAGCGGGAGGACCCTTAGCCAAAAACATTCAGTACTTC. Protein product: CASSLGPAGGPLAKNIQYF. The chain joins TRBV5-1 to TRBJ2-4; TRBD2 matches at 9 bases. Germline values: CDR1 SGHRS, CDR2 YFSETQ. Trimming removed 0 bases from V and 0 bases from J; junction bases left unmatched: 10. CDR3 length equals 19 residues.

The V and J genes are TRBV27 and TRBJ2-2, with 10 bases aligning to TRBD2. This CDR3 contains 20 residues. Germline V gene lookup returns CDR1 MNHEY and CDR2 SMNVEV (reference sequence). J lost 4 bases, V lost 10 bases, and 24 bases had no gene match. As DNA, the CDR3 is TGTGCCACCCTCCCCAGGGCTAGCGGGAGAACCCCCTTGAGCACCGGGGAGCTGTTTTTT. Its protein product is CATLPRASGRTPLSTGELFF.

This clonotype appeared many times. This rearrangement joins TRBV28 to TRBJ1-5; no definite D call. Looked up from germline, CDR1 is MDHEN and CDR2 is SYDVKM. This CDR3 is 15 amino acids long. V was pared by 1 base and J by 3 bases, with 10 bases between. CDR3 DNA sequence: TGTGCCAGCAGTTTATCGCAGGCCTCCAATCAGCCCCAGCATTTT. This translates into CASSLSQASNQPQHF.

This chain uses TRBV29-1 with TRBJ2-1; D is tentatively TRBD1 or TRBD2 (5 bases each). Germline V lookup: CDR1 SQVTM, CDR2 ANQGSEA. This CDR3 has 13 residues. Trimming cost V 7 bases and J 3 bases, with 13 bases left between them. CDR3 loop: CSGGTMYYNEQFF. The CDR3 DNA follows: TGCAGCGGGGGGACCATGTACTACAATGAGCAGTTCTTC.

This clonotype was detected ten times or more. The chain combines TRBV4-1 with TRBJ1-5; 9 bases line up with TRBD1. Germline V gives CDR1 MGHRA, CDR2 YSYEKL. Trimming at V came to 5 bases and at J to 6 bases, leaving 8 bases not matched to a gene. CDR3 length equals 15 residues. The CDR3 nucleotides are TGCGCCAGCAGCGCCCCGGACAGGGGAGTTCAGCCCCAGCATTTT. This sequence encodes CASSAPDRGVQPQHF.

The CDR3 reads CASSRDREIGYTF. The DNA for the CDR3 is TGCGCCAGCAGCCGGGACAGGGAAATTGGCTACACCTTC. J is TRBJ1-2 and V is TRBV5-1, with 9 nucleotides matching TRBD1. The germline V gene encodes CDR1 SGHRS and CDR2 YFSETQ. Trimming at V came to 4 bases and at J to 7 bases, leaving 5 bases not matched to a gene. The CDR3 contains 13 residues.

This clonotype was observed at least ten times. The rearrangement joins TRBV20-1 to TRBJ2-5; D call uncertain. This CDR3 has 16 residues. Trimming took 3 bases from V and 1 from J, leaving 18 bases between them. Germline assignment: CDR1 DFQATT and CDR2 SNEGSKA (reference sequence). The CDR3, as DNA: TGCAGTGCTAGTGACCTGTGGCAGCCTCTCCAAGAGACCCAGTACTTC. This sequence encodes CSASDLWQPLQETQYF.

This clonotype has a handful of counts. The chain couples TRBV4-1 to TRBJ1-4; D is ambiguous. Deletions cut 3 bases from V and 6 bases from J, with 23 bases between. The germline V gene has CDR1 MGHRA and CDR2 YSYEKL. The CDR3 runs 18 residues. This CDR3 is CASSHKPNSALGDEKLFF. Written as DNA, the CDR3 is TGCGCCAGCAGCCACAAGCCCAATTCAGCCCTTGGGGATGAAAAACTGTTTTTT.

This clonotype was observed at least ten times. This chain uses TRBV6-2 or TRBV6-3 with TRBJ2-7; 9 bases fit TRBD1. V was clipped by 7 bases and J by 0 bases; unmatched bases: 4. The CDR3 loop spans 14 amino acids. Germline V CDR1 and CDR2: MNHEY, SVGEGT. CDR3 sequence: CASNDRGSSYEQYF. The DNA for the CDR3 is TGTGCCAGCAACGACAGGGGGTCCTCCTACGAGCAGTACTTC.

This clonotype has just a few counts. The chain links TRBV7-9 to TRBJ2-1; no reliable D call. Trimming took off 3 bases at V and 6 bases at J, with 15 bases between the two ends. Germline V lookup: CDR1 SEHNR, CDR2 FQNEAQ (reference sequence). The CDR3 covers 15 residues. The CDR3 is CASSFFVTVPNEQFF. DNA for the CDR3: TGTGCCAGCAGCTTCTTTGTTACCGTACCCAATGAGCAGTTCTTC.

The CDR3 sequence is CASSLSGINSYEQYV. DNA of the CDR3: TGTGCCAGCAGCTTGTCCGGCATAAACTCCTACGAGCAGTACGTC. The rearrangement uses TRBV5-5 and TRBJ2-7, with D unresolved. CDR1 and CDR2 from the germline V gene are SGHKS and YYEKEE (reference sequence). This CDR3 has 15 amino acids. V dropped 1 base and J dropped 0 bases, with 11 bases sitting between them.